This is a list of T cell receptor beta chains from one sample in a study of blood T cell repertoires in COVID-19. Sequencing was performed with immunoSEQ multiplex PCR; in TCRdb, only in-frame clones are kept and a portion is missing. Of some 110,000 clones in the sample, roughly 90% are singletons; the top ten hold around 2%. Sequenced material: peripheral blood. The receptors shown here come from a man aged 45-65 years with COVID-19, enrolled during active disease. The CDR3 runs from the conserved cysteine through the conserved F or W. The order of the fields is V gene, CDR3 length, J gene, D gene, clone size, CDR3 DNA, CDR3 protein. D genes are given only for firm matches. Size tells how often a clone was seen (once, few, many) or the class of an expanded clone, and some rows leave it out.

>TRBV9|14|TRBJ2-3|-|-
TGTGCCAGCAGCGTAGGTCTAGCTGGGGATACGCAGTATTTT
CASSVGLAGDTQYF
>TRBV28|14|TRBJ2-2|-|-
TGTGCCAGCAGTTTAGGCCAGGTCACCGGGGAGCTGTTTTTT
CASSLGQVTGELFF
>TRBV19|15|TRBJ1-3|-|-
TGTGCCAGTAGGCCCGGGGTAGGCGGCGGAAACACCATATATTTT
CASRPGVGGGNTIYF
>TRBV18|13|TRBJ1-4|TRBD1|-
TGTGCCAGCTCACCAGGACAGGCTGAAAAACTGTTTTTT
CASSPGQAEKLFF
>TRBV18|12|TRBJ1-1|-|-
TGTGCCAGCTCATTGACAGATTTTGAAGCTTTCTTT
CASSLTDFEAFF
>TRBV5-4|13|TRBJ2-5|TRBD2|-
TGTGCCAGCAGTACTCCGGGGGGGGAGACCCAGTACTTC
CASSTPGGETQYF
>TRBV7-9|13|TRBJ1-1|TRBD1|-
TGTGCCAGCAGCCTACAGGGGGGGACTGAAGCTTTCTTT
CASSLQGGTEAFF
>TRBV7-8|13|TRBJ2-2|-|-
TGTGCCAGCAGTTTCCGCGCGTCAGGGGAGCTGTTTTTT
CASSFRASGELFF
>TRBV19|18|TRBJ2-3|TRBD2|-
TGTGCCAGTAGTATACCTGGACTAGCGGGAGCGGGAGCAGATACGCAGTATTTT
CASSIPGLAGAGADTQYF
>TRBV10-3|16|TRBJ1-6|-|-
TGTGCCATCAGTGAACGGGCAGGAGGGTATAATTCACCCCTCCACTTT
CAISERAGGYNSPLHF
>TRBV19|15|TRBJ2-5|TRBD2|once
TGTGCCAGCCGATCCCTTGGGACTATTGAAGAGACCCAGTACTTC
CASRSLGTIEETQYF
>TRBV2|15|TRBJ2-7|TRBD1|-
TGTGCCAGCAGGATCGGGACAGGGGGAGTCGACGAGCAGTACTTC
CASRIGTGGVDEQYF
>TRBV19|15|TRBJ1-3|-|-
TGTGCCAGTAGTACAACCGCACTCTCTGGAAACACCATATATTTT
CASSTTALSGNTIYF
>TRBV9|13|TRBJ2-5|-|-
TGTGCCAGCAGCGTAGCCCTTATGGAGACCCAGTACTTC
CASSVALMETQYF
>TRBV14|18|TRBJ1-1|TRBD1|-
TGTGCCAGCAGCCCGTCGGGGACAGGGGGTAAGAAGAACACTGAAGCTTTCTTT
CASSPSGTGGKKNTEAFF
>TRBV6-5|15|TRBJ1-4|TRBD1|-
TGTGCCAGCAGTTTGGGGACAGGGCAGGAAGAAAAACTGTTTTTT
CASSLGTGQEEKLFF
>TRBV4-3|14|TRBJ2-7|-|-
TGCGCCAGCAGCCAATCCGGGAGCTCCTACGAGCAGTACTTC
CASSQSGSSYEQYF
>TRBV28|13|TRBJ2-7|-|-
TGTGCCAGCAGTTTAACAGGGAACTACGAGCAGTACTTC
CASSLTGNYEQYF
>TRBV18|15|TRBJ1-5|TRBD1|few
TGTGCCAGCTCACCACAGGGGGCCGGCTATCAGCCCCAGCATTTT
CASSPQGAGYQPQHF
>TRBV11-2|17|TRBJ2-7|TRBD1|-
TGTGCCAGCAGCGAGGATTTTGGACAGGGTACCTCCTACGAGCAGTACTTC
CASSEDFGQGTSYEQYF
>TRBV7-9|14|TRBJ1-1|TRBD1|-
TGTGCCAGCAGCTTCAGGACAGGGGAGACTGAAGCTTTCTTT
CASSFRTGETEAFF
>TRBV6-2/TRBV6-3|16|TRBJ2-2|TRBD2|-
TGTGCCAGCAGTTACCATAGCGGGAGAGGAACCGGGGAGCTGTTTTTT
CASSYHSGRGTGELFF
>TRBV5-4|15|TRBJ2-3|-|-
TGTGCCAGCAGCTTGGCGAGTCCTACTTCAGATACGCAGTATTTT
CASSLASPTSDTQYF
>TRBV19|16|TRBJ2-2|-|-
TGTGCCAGTAGTATCAATGTAGGGGCCGACACCGGGGAGCTGTTTTTT
CASSINVGADTGELFF
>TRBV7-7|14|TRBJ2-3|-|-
TGTGCTAGCAGCCCGGTAATTAGCACAGATACGCAGTATTTT
CASSPVISTDTQYF
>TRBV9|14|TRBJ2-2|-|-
TGTGCCAGCAGCGTAGAAGACTACCCGGGGGAGCTGTTTTTT
CASSVEDYPGELFF
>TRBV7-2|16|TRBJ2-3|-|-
TGTGCCAGCAGCACCAGACTCGGCGGGTCGGGAGATACGCAGTATTTT
CASSTRLGGSGDTQYF
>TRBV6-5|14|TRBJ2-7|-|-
TGTGCCAGCAGTTACGGGCAGGGTTCCTACGAGCAGTACTTC
CASSYGQGSYEQYF
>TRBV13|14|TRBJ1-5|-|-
TGTGCCAGCAGCAGGATGCGGAGCAATCAGCCCCAGCATTTT
CASSRMRSNQPQHF
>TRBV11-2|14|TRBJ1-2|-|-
TGTGCCAGCAGCCCTACCCCGGACACTTATGGCTACACCTTC
CASSPTPDTYGYTF
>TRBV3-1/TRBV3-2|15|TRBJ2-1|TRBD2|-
TGTGCCAGCAGCCAAGGTCGAAGCGGGGCGGCCGAGCAGTTCTTC
CASSQGRSGAAEQFF
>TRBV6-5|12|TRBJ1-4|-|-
TGTGCCAGCACGCGGTCTAATGAAAAACTGTTTTTT
CASTRSNEKLFF
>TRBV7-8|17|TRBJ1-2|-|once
TGTGCCAGCAGCCCGAGACCAGGGGTACCTACTAACTATGGCTACACCTTC
CASSPRPGVPTNYGYTF
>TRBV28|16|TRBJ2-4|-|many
TGTGCCAGCAGCCCACCGTTCAGGGAAACCAAAAACATTCAGTACTTC
CASSPPFRETKNIQYF
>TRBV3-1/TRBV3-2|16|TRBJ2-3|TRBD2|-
TGTGCCAGCAGCCAGGCGCTAGCGGGAGTGGCAGATACGCAGTATTTT
CASSQALAGVADTQYF
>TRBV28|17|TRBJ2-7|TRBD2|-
TGTGCCAGCAGTTTATTTAAAGGGGTAGCGGGAGTGAACGAGCAGTACTTC
CASSLFKGVAGVNEQYF
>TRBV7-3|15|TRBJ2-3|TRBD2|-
TGTGCCAGCAGCTTACTAGCGGGAAGCACAGATACGCAGTATTTT
CASSLLAGSTDTQYF
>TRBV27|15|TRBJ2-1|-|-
TGTGCCAGCACGGCCGGGAGTAGCTCCTACAATGAGCAGTTCTTC
CASTAGSSSYNEQFF
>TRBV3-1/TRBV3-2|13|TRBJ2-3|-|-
TGTGCCAGCAGCCTCGACTACACAGATACGCAGTATTTT
CASSLDYTDTQYF
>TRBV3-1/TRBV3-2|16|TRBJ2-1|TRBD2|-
TGTGCCAGCAGCCAGGCTGGACTAGCGGGCCTCAATGAGCAGTTCTTC
CASSQAGLAGLNEQFF
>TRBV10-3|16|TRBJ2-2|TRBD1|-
TGTGCCATCAGTGTATCGGACAGGGTCGTCACCGGGGAGCTGTTTTTT
CAISVSDRVVTGELFF
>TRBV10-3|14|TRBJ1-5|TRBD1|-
TGTGCCATCAGAGGGACAGGGGGTGGTCAGCCCCAGCATTTT
CAIRGTGGGQPQHF
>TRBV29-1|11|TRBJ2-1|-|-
TGCAGCGTTGAAGGAGGCAATGAGCAGTTCTTC
CSVEGGNEQFF
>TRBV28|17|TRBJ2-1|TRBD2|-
TGTGCCAGCAGTCAATCGACTAGCGGGAGGAATCGGGATGAGCAGTTCTTC
CASSQSTSGRNRDEQFF
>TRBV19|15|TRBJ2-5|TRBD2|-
TGTGCCAGTAGTAGGACTAGCGGGACCCAAGAGACCCAGTACTTC
CASSRTSGTQETQYF
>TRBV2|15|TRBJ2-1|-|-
TGTGCCAGCAGTTCTGCAGGGTCTAGCGCCGGTGAGCAGTTCTTC
CASSSAGSSAGEQFF
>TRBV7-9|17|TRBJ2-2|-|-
TGTGCCAGCAGCCCCAACGCTGGGGGCGAATTCACCGGGGAGCTGTTTTTT
CASSPNAGGEFTGELFF
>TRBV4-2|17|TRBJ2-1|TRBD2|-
TGTGCCAGCAGCCGCACTAGCGGGAGCGAAGCTGGCAATGAGCAGTTCTTC
CASSRTSGSEAGNEQFF